This TCR beta chain was captured by sequencing in a study of T cell changes during pregnancy in multiple sclerosis. Here immunoSEQ multiplex PCR was the method, and the copy in TCRdb shows in-frame clones only, minus some. The table lists 75,000 to 95,000 clones, roughly 90% of them singletons. The length of the CDR3 is 16 residues. The V end was cut by 0 bases, the J end by 0 bases, with 10 bases between. From germline, CDR1 is SGHRS and CDR2 YFSETQ. This TCR derives from a female donor with multiple sclerosis, enrolled in a pregnancy study. The chain joins TRBV5-1 to TRBJ2-4; weak D call: TRBD1 (5 bases). Here the sequenced sample was peripheral blood, taken before pregnancy. The chain's CDR3 is CASSLGMDIAKNIQYF. The CDR3, as DNA: TGCGCCAGCAGCTTGGGGATGGACATAGCCAAAAACATTCAGTACTTC.